The TCR beta chain described here comes from a study of Ad26.COV2.S vaccination and SARS-CoV-2 variants (dated by TCRdb to about 2021). The study in broad terms: TCRbeta repertoire sequencing was used to assess the specificity and breadth of SARS-CoV-2-reactive T cell receptors after Ad26.COV2.S vaccination. The TCR-sequenced set comprised approximately 32 samples: approximately 19 Ad26.COV2.S vaccine recipients, 5 placebo recipients and 8 SARS-CoV-2 convalescent individuals.

What this sample's time point label stands for: individuals recovered from natural SARS-CoV-2 infection. Remarks on this clone: Which antigen it targets is not known. Base qualities are not recorded, but no much larger clone differs from it by a single base.

The study at large found these results: Compared with placebo recipients, Ad26.COV2.S recipients showed higher spike-specific TCR breadth (P = 0.0014). It was noted by the authors that total T cell responses may have been underestimated by the TCR breadth and depth analyses. Vaccine and placebo recipients had comparable non-spike TCR breadth, which fits with the vaccine containing only spike. After vaccination, substantial breadth of spike-specific CD8+ and CD4+ T cell responses was reported.

The immunoSEQ Assay was used to sequence TCRbeta CDR3 regions. After extraction, genomic DNA underwent amplification by bias-controlled multiplex PCR, followed by high-throughput sequencing. Processing in the source paper ran as follows. Collapsing and filtering of sequences were performed to quantify the absolute abundance of each unique TCRbeta CDR3 region. T cell fraction was estimated by normalizing TCRbeta template counts to usable DNA, which was measured by amplifying reference genes present in all nucleated cells. Repertoire TCRs were annotated as SARS-CoV-2-specific when V gene, CDR3 amino acid sequence and J gene were exactly matched to a known reactive TCR set. The reference SARS-CoV-2 TCR set was obtained from MIRA and was filtered for enrichment in COVID-19-positive ImmuneCODE repertoires, whereby public or cross-reactive TCRs were removed. Using the MIRA antigens, annotated TCRs were further analysed by specific ORF or by position within an ORF. Depth was the summed frequency of annotated unique rearrangements, while breadth was defined as annotated unique rearrangements over total unique productive rearrangements. Two-sided Wilcoxon rank-sum tests were applied when comparing TCR breadth between groups. This is the immuneACCESS table as TCRdb keeps it, with only in-frame sequences that have V and J called. A part of the clones is gone; compared with another copy, unresolved V genes explain less than half, and the rest is unexplained. V and J calls and clone size are given by that table; D and trimming were obtained from the DNA. This sample has 300,000 to 450,000 clones in its table, and about 91% of those were observed once. The ten biggest clones cover 3% to 5% of the sample.

The CDR3 runs 13 residues from the cysteine to the phenylalanine. Just the 39-base CDR3 DNA is kept, in frame starting at base 1. For CDR1 and CDR2, the germline V gene lists SGDLS and YYNGEE. V was cut back by 4 bases and J by 4 bases, leaving a gap of 11 bases between them. In this chain, TRBV9 is recombined with TRBJ2-5; a confident D gene designation cannot be given. Sequencing was performed on peripheral blood, taken after recovery from COVID-19. This receptor was obtained from a human donor who had recovered from COVID-19. Here the CDR3 is given as CASSRDFLETQYF. In nucleotides, the sequence is TGTGCCAGCAGCAGAGACTTCTTAGAGACCCAGTACTTC.